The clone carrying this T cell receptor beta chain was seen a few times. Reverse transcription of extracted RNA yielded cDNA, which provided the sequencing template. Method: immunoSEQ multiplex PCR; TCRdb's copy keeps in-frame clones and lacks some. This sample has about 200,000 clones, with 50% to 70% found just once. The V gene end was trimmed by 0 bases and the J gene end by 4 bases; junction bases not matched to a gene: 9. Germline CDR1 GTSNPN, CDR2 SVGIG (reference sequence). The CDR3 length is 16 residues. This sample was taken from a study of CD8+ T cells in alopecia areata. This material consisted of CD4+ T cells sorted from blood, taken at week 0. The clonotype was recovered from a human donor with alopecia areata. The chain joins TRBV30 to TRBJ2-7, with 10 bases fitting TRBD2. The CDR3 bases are TGTGCCTGGAGTGTAAAACTAGCGGGAATGAGGTACGAGCAGTACTTC. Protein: CAWSVKLAGMRYEQYF.